This entry lists 11 T cell receptor beta chains sequenced from one sample in a study of cytomegalovirus exposure and HLA in healthy donors. PCR employed 60 Vbeta and 13 Jbeta primers. Clones were read by immunoSEQ multiplex PCR, and TCRdb kept only the in-frame ones, dropping some. Its clone listing holds more than 90,000 clones. Material: PBMCs. The receptors here all came from a man aged 30 to 39 in good health and CMV-seronegative.

This chain links TRBV10-3 with TRBJ2-1; tentative D call: TRBD2 (7 bases). Germline assignment: CDR1 ENHRY and CDR2 SYGVKD. Trimming stripped 5 bases from V and 6 bases from J, with 20 bases between. The CDR3 covers 16 residues. As DNA, the CDR3 is TGTGCCATCAGTCCCCCGGGGAGGGGGAATGCCAATGAGCAGTTCTTC. The encoded protein is CAISPPGRGNANEQFF.

The V gene is TRBV25-1, the J gene TRBJ1-4, with D hard to call. CDR1 and CDR2 from the germline V gene are MGHDK and SYGVNS. The ends were cut back, 5 bases at V and 7 bases at J, with 14 bases in the middle. This CDR3 spans 14 amino acids. Written as DNA, the CDR3 is TGTGCCAGCAGTAGAGGGCCTTTGGGTGAAAAACTGTTTTTT. Protein sequence: CASSRGPLGEKLFF.

The chain is built from TRBV12-5 and TRBJ2-6; no reliable D call. The V end lost 3 bases, the J end lost 3 bases, and 12 bases lay between the germline ends. The CDR3 loop spans 16 amino acids. Germline values: CDR1 LGHNT, CDR2 FRNRAP. CDR3 sequence reads: CASGFPPSGGANVLTF. CDR3 in DNA: TGTGCTAGTGGTTTCCCGCCTAGTGGTGGGGCCAACGTCCTGACTTTC.

The rearrangement links TRBV5-1 to TRBJ1-2; possibly TRBD1 for D (5 bases). The CDR3 contains 14 residues. Trimming shortened V by 8 bases and J by 4 bases, and 18 bases separated the two germline ends. Germline V gives CDR1 SGHRS, CDR2 YFSETQ. In nucleotides, the CDR3 is TGCGCCAGTGCCCAGGGTGTCCAAGGCTATGGCTACACCTTC. It yields the protein CASAQGVQGYGYTF.

The genes are TRBV9 and TRBJ2-7, with a weak D call TRBD2 (7 bases). Germline values: CDR1 SGDLS, CDR2 YYNGEE. The CDR3 has 14 amino acids. The V end was cut by 0 bases, the J end by 2 bases, with 9 bases between. Here the CDR3 reads CASSVGGGTYEQYF. The CDR3 DNA is TGTGCCAGCAGCGTAGGCGGGGGCACCTACGAGCAGTACTTC.

The chain joins TRBV7-9 to TRBJ2-5, with 8 positions matching TRBD2. J was trimmed by 0 bases and V by 6 bases; bases with no gene match: 9. The CDR3 is 16 amino acids. Germline CDR1 is SEHNR and CDR2 is FQNEAQ (reference sequence). The CDR3 here is CASSSTSGLYQETQYF. CDR3 in DNA: TGTGCCAGCAGTTCTACTAGCGGCCTGTACCAAGAGACCCAGTACTTC.

V is TRBV7-8 and J is TRBJ1-6; 8 nucleotides align to TRBD1. Germline V gene sequence: CDR1 SGHVS, CDR2 FQNEAQ. The trim removed 3 bases at V and 3 bases at J, leaving 10 bases unmatched. The CDR3 is made up of 18 amino acids. Written as DNA, the CDR3 is TGTGCCAGCAGCTTGGCGGTGGACAGGGTGATCTATAATTCACCCCTCCACTTT. It encodes CASSLAVDRVIYNSPLHF. Based on the CDR3 plus reference TRBV7-8 and TRBJ1-6, the full variable domain is GAGVSQSPRYKVAKRGQDVALRCDPISGHVSLFWYQQALGQGPEFLTYFQNEAQLDKSGLPSDRFFAERPEGSVSTLKIQRTQQEDSAVYLCASSLAVDRVIYNSPLHFGNGTRLTVT.

This rearrangement joins TRBV12-5 to TRBJ1-5; TRBD1 is a possible D gene (5 bases). Germline-derived CDR1 and CDR2 are LGHNT and FRNRAP. V lost 6 bases and J 2 bases, leaving 14 bases between the germline ends. The CDR3 covers 15 residues. The CDR3 DNA reads as TGTGCTAGTGGGAGAACGACAGAGGGCAATCAGCCCCAGCATTTT. Its protein is CASGRTTEGNQPQHF.

The rearrangement joins TRBV27 to TRBJ2-2; D possibly corresponds to TRBD1 (6 bases). Trimming removed 5 bases from V and 4 bases from J, with 17 bases in between. The CDR3 runs to 16 residues. CDR1 and CDR2 from the germline V gene are MNHEY and SMNVEV (reference sequence). CDR3 DNA: TGTGCCAGCAGTCCTATCTCTAGGGGGACCACCGGGGAGCTGTTTTTT. Encoded protein: CASSPISRGTTGELFF.

V is TRBV19 and J is TRBJ1-2; no definite D call. CDR1 and CDR2 from the germline V gene are LNHDA and SQIVND (reference sequence). The CDR3 spans 14 residues. Trimming removed 4 bases at V and 4 bases at J, with 13 bases between. CDR3 in DNA: TGTGCCAGTAGTACCAGAGACCTAGTCTATGGCTACACCTTC. Its protein is CASSTRDLVYGYTF.

The chain combines TRBV18 with TRBJ2-5, with D maybe TRBD2 (6 bases). Trimming shortened V by 0 bases and J by 5 bases, and 16 bases separated the two germline ends. There are 16 residues in the CDR3. Looked up from germline, CDR1 is KGHSH and CDR2 is LQKENI. CDR3 residues: CASSPPVRGFHETQYF. The CDR3 nucleotides read TGTGCCAGCTCACCACCGGTACGGGGGTTTCACGAGACCCAGTACTTC.